This is a list of T cell receptor beta chains from one sample in a study of early T cells in non-severe SARS-CoV-2 infection. TCRdb reprocessed the 5' RACE reads via MiXCR and lists one record per CDR3 protein. The profile shows 85,000 to 90,000 distinct CDR3 sequences, approximately 14% of them singletons. The specimen sequenced was whole blood. The receptors here all came from an adult who was a healthcare worker with PCR-confirmed SARS-CoV-2 infection or an uninfected control (not recorded which). CDR3s include the opening cysteine and the closing phenylalanine or tryptophan. Each record gives: D gene, V gene, J gene, clone size, CDR3 protein, CDR3 DNA. The D gene is left open where the match is weak. Clone size is not always given. Where it is, it says once, few, many or a class for expanded clones.

D: TRBD2; V: TRBV7-9; J: TRBJ2-7; size: few; CDR3: CASANPGGYEQYF; DNA: TGTGCCAGCGCCAATCCGGGGGGCTACGAGCAGTACTTC
D: .; V: TRBV5-1; J: TRBJ1-1; size: .; CDR3: CASSLEGVHTEAFF; DNA: TGCGCCAGCAGCCTGGAGGGGGTGCACACTGAAGCTTTCTTT
D: TRBD1; V: TRBV13; J: TRBJ2-2; size: few; CDR3: CAIPGQGRTGELFF; DNA: TGTGCCATCCCGGGACAGGGACGCACCGGGGAGCTGTTTTTT
D: .; V: TRBV5-1; J: TRBJ2-2; size: .; CDR3: CASSFGSGTRNTGELFF; DNA: TGCGCCAGCAGCTTTGGCTCCGGGACAAGGAACACCGGGGAGCTGTTTTTT
D: .; V: TRBV12-5; J: TRBJ2-6; size: .; CDR3: CASGNSGANVLTF; DNA: TGTGCTAGTGGGAACTCTGGGGCCAACGTCCTGACTTTC
D: .; V: TRBV5-1; J: TRBJ1-1; size: .; CDR3: CASSLGSSSPEAFF; DNA: TGCGCCAGCAGCTTGGGCAGCTCATCCCCTGAAGCTTTCTTT
D: TRBD1; V: TRBV5-6; J: TRBJ1-2; size: many; CDR3: CASSFGTDYGYTF; DNA: TGTGCCAGCAGCTTTGGGACAGATTATGGCTACACCTTC
D: .; V: TRBV4-1; J: TRBJ2-2; size: few; CDR3: CASSQGWGAGELFF; DNA: TGCGCCAGCAGCCAAGGTTGGGGGGCCGGGGAGCTGTTTTTT
D: TRBD1; V: TRBV11-2; J: TRBJ1-1; size: few; CDR3: CASSHFTGQGAPPEAFF; DNA: TGTGCCAGCAGCCACTTTACGGGACAGGGGGCGCCTCCCGAAGCTTTCTTT
D: .; V: TRBV27; J: TRBJ2-7; size: many; CDR3: CASSAGKTRQLF; DNA: TGTGCCAGCAGTGCCGGAAAGACTCGACAGCTCTTC
D: .; V: TRBV3-1; J: TRBJ2-7; size: .; CDR3: CASSPRVPGVSYEQYF; DNA: TGTGCCAGCAGCCCAAGGGTGCCGGGAGTCTCCTACGAGCAGTACTTC
D: .; V: TRBV12-5; J: TRBJ2-5; size: .; CDR3: CASGSWGEETQYF; DNA: TGTGCTAGTGGTAGCTGGGGCGAAGAGACCCAGTACTTC